These 3 T cell receptor beta chains were all obtained from the same sample, sequenced in a study of blood T cells in healthy people across ages (dated by TCRdb to about 2015). Library preparation used 5' RACE. Sequencer: Illumina HiSeq 2500. The second PCR ran for about 7 to 11 cycles and used a J-beta primer mix along with a sample-barcoded 5' primer. TCRdb ran its own pipeline on the public reads, namely fastp trimming at Q25 and MiXCR clone calling, and kept in-frame beta chains. Entries are consolidated by CDR3 protein sequence, retaining the most common genes and DNA. In all, the sample holds hundreds of thousands of distinct CDR3 sequences, and 45% to 50% of those were seen once. 25% to 35% of the sample is in the top ten clones. Material for sequencing was blood. The receptor source for this set is a woman aged 60 to 75 in good health.

The chain has TRBV20-1 and TRBJ2-5; D might be TRBD2 (6 bases). The V and J ends lost 6 bases and 5 bases respectively, with 22 bases between them. Germline assignment: CDR1 DFQATT and CDR2 SNEGSKA (reference sequence). The CDR3 extends over 15 amino acids. CDR3 in amino acids: CSAKGRGEWRETQYF. CDR3 in DNA: TGCAGTGCCAAGGGGCGGGGAGAGTGGAGGGAGACCCAGTACTTC.

Only one count was recorded for this clonotype. The chain uses TRBV4-1 and TRBJ1-2; D gene unclear. V was shortened by 4 bases and J by 2 bases, with 14 bases between the two germline ends. Germline CDR1 is MGHRA and CDR2 is YSYEKL. The CDR3 length is 15 residues. As DNA, the CDR3 is TGCGCCAGCAGCCCCCCAGCGGCAGTAAACTATGGCTACACCTTC. Translating it yields CASSPPAAVNYGYTF.

J is TRBJ2-1 and V is TRBV4-3; D uncertain. V lost 0 bases, J lost 8 bases, and 17 bases lay in between. From germline, CDR1 is LGHNA and CDR2 YSLEER. The CDR3 consists of 16 residues. CDR3 DNA sequence: TGCGCCAGCAGCCAAGATGAGGCCTACGGAAGCCATGAGCAGTTCTTC. Translating gives CASSQDEAYGSHEQFF.